This passage covers 23 T cell receptor beta chains from one sample sequenced in a study of blood T cell repertoires in COVID-19. Repertoires were generated with immunoSEQ multiplex PCR, while TCRdb's copy carries only in-frame clones and drops some. The table lists roughly 67,000 clones, approximately 94% of them singletons. The sequenced sample consisted of peripheral blood. These receptors were obtained from a man between 65 and 79 years old with active COVID-19.

The genes are TRBV6-6 and TRBJ1-2; 10 bases fit TRBD1. Germline CDR1 reads MNHNY; CDR2 reads SVGAGI (reference sequence). The CDR3 is 15 residues long. With 2 bases clipped from V and 8 bases from J, the junction kept 8 bases outside the gene matches. The CDR3 loop reads CASSYTGGQGGGYTF. The CDR3 region has the DNA TGTGCCAGCAGTTACACAGGAGGACAGGGGGGCGGCTACACCTTC.

The gene calls are TRBV3-1 (or the pseudogene TRBV3-2) and TRBJ2-5; maybe TRBD2 (6 bases). Per the germline V gene, CDR1 is LGHDT and CDR2 is YNNKEL (reference sequence). Trimming left V 1 base short and J 0 bases short, with 9 bases between. The CDR3 is 15 residues long. CDR3 region: CASSQGTTNQETQYF. The CDR3 coding sequence is TGTGCCAGCAGCCAAGGGACTACCAACCAAGAGACCCAGTACTTC.

The chain employs TRBV5-4 and TRBJ2-5; 7 bases line up with TRBD2. J gave up 2 bases and V 9 bases, and 7 bases lay outside the gene matches. Germline CDR1 and CDR2: SGHNT and YYREEE (reference sequence). The CDR3 is made up of 13 amino acids. CDR3 DNA: TGTGCCAACTCAGCGGGGCGACAAGAGACCCAGTACTTC. The encoded protein is CANSAGRQETQYF.

The J gene is TRBJ2-5, the V gene TRBV3-1 (or the pseudogene TRBV3-2), with D possibly being TRBD2 (5 bases). The germline V gene encodes CDR1 LGHDT and CDR2 YNNKEL (reference sequence). V lost 4 bases and J lost 2, with 17 bases in between. This CDR3 has 16 amino acids. The CDR3 coding sequence is TGTGCCAGCAGCCCTTTTGGACGGGGTGAGCAAGAGACCCAGTACTTC. It codes for CASSPFGRGEQETQYF.

The chain couples TRBV13 to TRBJ1-2; 12 bases align to TRBD1. V dropped 5 bases and J dropped 7; count of bases not matched to a gene: 8. Germline values: CDR1 PRHDT, CDR2 FYEKMQ (reference sequence). The CDR3 totals 15 residues. The CDR3 nucleotides are TGTGCCAGCAGCCCCCCGGGACAGGGGGCGGGTGGCTACACCTTC. Translating it yields CASSPPGQGAGGYTF.

The CDR3: CASSSRLRGQEETQYF. In DNA, the CDR3 is TGTGCCAGCAGTTCCCGCCTCCGGGGACAGGAAGAGACCCAGTACTTC. This rearrangement joins TRBV6-2 or TRBV6-3 to TRBJ2-5; TRBD1 matches 8 bases. CDR3 length: 16 amino acids. CDR1 is MNHEY and CDR2 is SVGEGT in the germline V gene. V shed 4 bases, J shed 3 bases, and the junction held 10 bases outside the gene matches.

The chain links TRBV28 to TRBJ2-7; 7 bases align to TRBD1. The CDR3 is made up of 14 amino acids. Germline trimming cut 6 bases from V and 6 bases from J; bases unmatched to any gene: 11. Germline values: CDR1 MDHEN, CDR2 SYDVKM. The CDR3 reads CASRPGQQSSEQYV. DNA of the CDR3: TGTGCCAGCAGACCGGGACAGCAAAGCTCCGAGCAGTACGTC.

The chain joins TRBV7-9 to TRBJ1-2; no definite D call. The germline gives CDR1 SEHNR, CDR2 FQNEAQ (reference sequence). The CDR3 consists of 13 residues. Trimming pared 0 bases from V and 4 bases from J, leaving 6 bases between. The CDR3 loop is CASSLAGSYGYTF. In DNA form, the CDR3 reads TGTGCCAGCAGCTTAGCCGGTAGCTATGGCTACACCTTC.

The V gene is TRBV29-1, the J gene TRBJ2-7; 9 bases align to TRBD1. From germline, CDR1 is SQVTM and CDR2 ANQGSEA. Germline trimming cut 4 bases from V and 7 bases from J; bases unmatched to any gene: 2. This CDR3 is built from 11 residues. In nucleotides, the CDR3 is TGCAGCGTTGGGACAGGGGTTGAGCAGTACGTC. This codes for CSVGTGVEQYV.

This chain links TRBV18 with TRBJ1-1; D is ambiguous. V lost 3 bases and J lost 6, with 11 bases in between. Germline CDR1 KGHSH, CDR2 LQKENI. The CDR3 contains 13 residues. The CDR3: CASSPLGSSEAFF. CDR3 coding DNA: TGTGCCAGCTCACCTTTGGGGAGTTCTGAAGCTTTCTTT.

The chain recombines TRBV7-9 with TRBJ1-1, with 7 bases lining up with TRBD1. Trimming removed 4 bases from V and 5 bases from J; junction bases left unmatched: 10. CDR1 is SEHNR, CDR2 FQNEAQ, per germline (reference sequence). The CDR3 covers 15 residues. The CDR3 region is CASSSLTGAGTEAFF. As DNA, the CDR3 is TGTGCCAGCAGCTCACTCACAGGGGCGGGTACTGAAGCTTTCTTT.

The gene calls are TRBV5-3 and TRBJ2-5; D is uncertain. TRBV5-3 is an open reading frame whose function is uncertain. Trimming pared 3 bases from V and 4 bases from J, leaving 22 bases between. There are 17 residues in the CDR3. As DNA, the CDR3 is TGTGCCAGAAGCTCCATCTATCGAGACGCGGTAAGAGAGACCCAGTACTTC. Amino acid sequence: CARSSIYRDAVRETQYF.

The V call is TRBV7-2, the J call TRBJ1-5; a possible D gene is TRBD1 (6 bases). Per germline, CDR1 SGHTA and CDR2 FQGNSA. Trimming took 7 bases from V and 6 from J, leaving 25 bases between them. This CDR3 contains 17 residues. The CDR3 protein is CASMLGDTYRWGQPQHF. The CDR3 DNA reads as TGTGCCAGCATGCTTGGGGACACCTATAGGTGGGGTCAGCCCCAGCATTTT.

This chain uses TRBV18 with TRBJ2-3, with D perhaps TRBD1 (6 bases). The CDR3 loop spans 16 amino acids. V was cut by 3 bases and J by 10 bases, with 23 bases left in between. The V gene's germline CDR1 is KGHSH and CDR2 LQKENI. Here the CDR3 DNA reads TGTGCCAGCTCACCGAGGGACACCCTTCTTGGCGTTGCGCAGTATTTT. This codes for CASSPRDTLLGVAQYF.

This clone appeared a single time. The gene calls are TRBV7-2 and TRBJ2-3, with D unresolved. Germline-derived CDR1 and CDR2 are SGHTA and FQGNSA. Trimming removed 6 bases at V and 2 bases at J, with 9 bases between. This CDR3 spans 13 amino acids. Here the CDR3 DNA reads TGTGCCAGCAGAATACAGCTCACAGATACGCAGTATTTT. This codes for CASRIQLTDTQYF.

This clone ranks as medium-sized. The chain links TRBV18 to TRBJ1-2; D not resolved. The CDR3 runs 15 residues. Trimming pared 3 bases from V and 4 bases from J, leaving 15 bases between. CDR1 is KGHSH, CDR2 LQKENI, per germline. CDR3: CASSPEPGFSYGYTF. In DNA form, the CDR3 reads TGTGCCAGCTCACCGGAGCCGGGTTTTTCCTATGGCTACACCTTC.

The chain has TRBV4-3 and TRBJ1-2; D not certain. Germline V gives CDR1 LGHNA, CDR2 YSLEER. V lost 1 base and J lost 1, with 19 bases in between. The CDR3 is 18 amino acids. CDR3 DNA: TGCGCCAGCAGCCAAGTTGATGGCGGTGCTGCTTTTAACTATGGCTACACCTTC. Translated, it gives CASSQVDGGAAFNYGYTF.

This sequence joins TRBV6-1 and TRBJ2-7; weak D call: TRBD2 (6 bases). In germline, CDR1 is MNHNS, CDR2 SASEGT. The CDR3 spans 13 residues. Trimming stripped 3 bases from V and 1 base from J, with 7 bases between. CDR3 coding DNA: TGTGCCAGCAGTGAGGGACTTTCCTACGAGCAGTACTTC. Protein product: CASSEGLSYEQYF.

The rearrangement links TRBV19 to TRBJ2-2, with a weak D call TRBD2 (6 bases). Germline-derived CDR1 and CDR2 are LNHDA and SQIVND (reference sequence). Trimming removed 5 bases at V and 8 bases at J, with 18 bases between. This CDR3 is built from 15 residues. The CDR3 nucleotides are TGTGCCAGTAGTCCCCGGGGAGGTCTTGAAGGGGAGCTGTTTTTT. Translated, it gives CASSPRGGLEGELFF.

This clone was counted between two and nine times. The chain has TRBV5-1 and TRBJ2-1; 9 bases fit TRBD1. The CDR3 totals 14 residues. After removal of 5 bases from V and 4 bases from J, the junction contained 4 bases not matched to a gene. Per germline, CDR1 SGHRS and CDR2 YFSETQ. In DNA form, the CDR3 reads TGCGCCAGCAGTCTGGACAGGGGTTACAATGAGCAGTTCTTC. Its protein product is CASSLDRGYNEQFF.

This chain connects TRBV5-1 to TRBJ1-1; D not resolved. The V and J ends lost 6 bases and 3 bases respectively, with 18 bases between them. Germline CDR1 SGHRS, CDR2 YFSETQ. CDR3 length: 15 amino acids. In DNA form, the CDR3 reads TGCGCCAGCATAGCCACGAGCGCAGCAGACACTGAAGCTTTCTTT. Amino acid sequence: CASIATSAADTEAFF.

The chain combines TRBV25-1 with TRBJ1-2, with 9 bases aligning to TRBD1. CDR3 length: 12 residues. The V and J ends lost 4 bases and 7 bases, in that order; junction bases with no gene match: 1. Looked up from germline, CDR1 is MGHDK and CDR2 is SYGVNS. CDR3 sequence (DNA): TGTGCCAGCAGTGGGGACAGGGTTGGCTACACCTTC. The encoded protein is CASSGDRVGYTF.

This sequence joins TRBV24-1 and TRBJ2-3, with 15 nucleotides matching TRBD2. Germline CDR1 is KGHDR and CDR2 is SFDVKD. The CDR3 covers 18 residues. With 10 bases clipped from V and 2 bases from J, the junction kept 12 bases outside the gene matches. In nucleotides, the CDR3 is TGTGCCACTGCCGGACTAGCGGGGGGGAACCCGCTCACAGATACGCAGTATTTT. This codes for CATAGLAGGNPLTDTQYF.